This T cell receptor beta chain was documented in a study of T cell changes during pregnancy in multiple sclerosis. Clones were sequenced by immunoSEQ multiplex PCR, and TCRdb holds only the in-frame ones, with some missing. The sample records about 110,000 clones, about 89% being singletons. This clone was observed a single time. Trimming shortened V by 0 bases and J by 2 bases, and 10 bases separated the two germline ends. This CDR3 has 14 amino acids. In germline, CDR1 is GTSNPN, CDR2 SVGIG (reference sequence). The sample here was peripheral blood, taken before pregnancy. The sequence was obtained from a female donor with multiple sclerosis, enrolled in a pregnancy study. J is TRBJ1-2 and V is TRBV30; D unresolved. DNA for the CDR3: TGTGCCTGGAGTGTACGTGGCAGGAACTATGGCTACACCTTC. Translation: CAWSVRGRNYGYTF.